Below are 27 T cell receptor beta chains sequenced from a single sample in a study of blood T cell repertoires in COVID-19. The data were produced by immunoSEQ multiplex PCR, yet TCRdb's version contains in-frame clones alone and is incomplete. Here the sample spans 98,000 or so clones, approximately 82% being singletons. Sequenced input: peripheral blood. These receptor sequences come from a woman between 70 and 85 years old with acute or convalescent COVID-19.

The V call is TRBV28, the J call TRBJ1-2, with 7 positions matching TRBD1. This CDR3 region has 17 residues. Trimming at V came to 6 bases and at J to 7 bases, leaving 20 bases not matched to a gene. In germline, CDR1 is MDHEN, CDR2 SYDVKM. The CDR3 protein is CASRHFTNTGAGLGYTF. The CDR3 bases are TGTGCCAGCAGGCACTTTACAAATACAGGGGCCGGGCTTGGCTACACCTTC.

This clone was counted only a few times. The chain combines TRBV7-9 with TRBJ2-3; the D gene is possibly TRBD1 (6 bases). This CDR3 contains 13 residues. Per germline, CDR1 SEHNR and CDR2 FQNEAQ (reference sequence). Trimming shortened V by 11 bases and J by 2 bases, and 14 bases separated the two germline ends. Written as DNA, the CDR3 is TGTGCCGAGAACAGGGCCGCCACAGATACGCAGTATTTT. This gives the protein CAENRAATDTQYF.

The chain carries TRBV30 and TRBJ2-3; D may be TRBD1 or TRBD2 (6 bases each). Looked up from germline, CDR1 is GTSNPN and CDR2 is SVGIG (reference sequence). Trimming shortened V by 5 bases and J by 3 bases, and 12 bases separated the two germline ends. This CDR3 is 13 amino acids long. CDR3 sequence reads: CAWDRSGTDTQYF. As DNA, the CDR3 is TGTGCCTGGGACAGGAGCGGGACAGATACGCAGTATTTT.

The chain's CDR3 is CASSSGTGISSPLHF. The CDR3 nucleotides are TGCGCCAGCAGCTCCGGGACAGGTATAAGTTCACCCCTCCACTTT. V is TRBV5-1 and J is TRBJ1-6; 8 bases are a match to TRBD1. The CDR3 runs 15 residues. V was pared by 3 bases and J by 9 bases, with 8 bases of the junction left unmatched. Germline-derived CDR1 and CDR2 are SGHRS and YFSETQ.

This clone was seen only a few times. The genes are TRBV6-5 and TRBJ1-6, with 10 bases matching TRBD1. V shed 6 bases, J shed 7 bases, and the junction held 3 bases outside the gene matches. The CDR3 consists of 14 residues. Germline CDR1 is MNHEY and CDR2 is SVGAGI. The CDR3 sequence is CASRGQGYNSPLHF. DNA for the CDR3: TGTGCCAGCAGGGGACAGGGGTACAATTCACCCCTCCACTTT.

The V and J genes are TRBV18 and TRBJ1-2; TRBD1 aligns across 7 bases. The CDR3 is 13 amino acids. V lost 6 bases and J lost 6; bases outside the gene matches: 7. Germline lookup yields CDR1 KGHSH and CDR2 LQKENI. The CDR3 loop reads CASSREGGNGYTF. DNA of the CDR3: TGTGCCAGCTCCCGGGAAGGGGGCAATGGCTACACCTTC.

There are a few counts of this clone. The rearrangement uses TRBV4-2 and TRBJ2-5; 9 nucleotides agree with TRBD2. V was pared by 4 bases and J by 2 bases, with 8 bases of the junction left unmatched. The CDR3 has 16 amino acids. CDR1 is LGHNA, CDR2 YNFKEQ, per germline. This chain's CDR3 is CASSPASGRKQETQYF. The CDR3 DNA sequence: TGTGCCAGCAGCCCGGCCAGCGGGAGGAAGCAAGAGACCCAGTACTTC.

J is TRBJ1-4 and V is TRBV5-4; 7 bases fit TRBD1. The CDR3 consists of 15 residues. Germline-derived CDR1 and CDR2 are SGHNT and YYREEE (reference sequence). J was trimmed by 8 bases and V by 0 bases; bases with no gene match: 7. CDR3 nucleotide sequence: TGTGCCAGCAGCTTGGGACAGGGACCCACCGAAAAACTGTTTTTT. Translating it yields CASSLGQGPTEKLFF.

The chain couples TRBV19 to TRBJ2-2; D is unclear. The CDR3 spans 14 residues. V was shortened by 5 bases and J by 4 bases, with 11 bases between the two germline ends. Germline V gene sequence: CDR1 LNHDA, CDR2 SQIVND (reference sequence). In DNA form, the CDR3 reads TGTGCCAGTAGTCCACGTGCGGTCACCGGGGAGCTGTTTTTT. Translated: CASSPRAVTGELFF.

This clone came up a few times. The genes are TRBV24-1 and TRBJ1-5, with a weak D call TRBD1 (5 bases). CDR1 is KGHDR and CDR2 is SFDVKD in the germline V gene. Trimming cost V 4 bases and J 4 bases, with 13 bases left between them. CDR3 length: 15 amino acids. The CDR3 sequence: CATSDRAGGNQPQHF. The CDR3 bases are TGTGCCACCAGTGACCGAGCGGGGGGGAATCAGCCCCAGCATTTT.

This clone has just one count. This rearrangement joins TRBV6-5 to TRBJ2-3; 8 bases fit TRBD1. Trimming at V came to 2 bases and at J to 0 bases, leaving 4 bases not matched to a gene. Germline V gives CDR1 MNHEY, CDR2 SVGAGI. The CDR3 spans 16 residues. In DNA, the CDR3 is TGTGCCAGCAGTTACAACAGGGGGGACAGCACAGATACGCAGTATTTT. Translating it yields CASSYNRGDSTDTQYF.

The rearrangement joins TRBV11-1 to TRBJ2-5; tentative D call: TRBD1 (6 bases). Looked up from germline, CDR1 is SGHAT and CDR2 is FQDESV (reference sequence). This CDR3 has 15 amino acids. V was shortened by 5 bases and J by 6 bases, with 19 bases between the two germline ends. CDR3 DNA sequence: TGTGCCAGCAGCCCACAGGGCCCCGGCTTGAAGACCCAGTACTTC. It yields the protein CASSPQGPGLKTQYF.

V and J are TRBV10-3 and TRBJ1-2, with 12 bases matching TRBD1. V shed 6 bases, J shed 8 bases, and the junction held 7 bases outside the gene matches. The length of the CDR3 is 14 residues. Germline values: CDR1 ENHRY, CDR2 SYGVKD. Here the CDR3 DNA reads TGTGCCATCAGACCGGGACAGGGGGCAAGGGGCTACACCTTC. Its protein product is CAIRPGQGARGYTF.

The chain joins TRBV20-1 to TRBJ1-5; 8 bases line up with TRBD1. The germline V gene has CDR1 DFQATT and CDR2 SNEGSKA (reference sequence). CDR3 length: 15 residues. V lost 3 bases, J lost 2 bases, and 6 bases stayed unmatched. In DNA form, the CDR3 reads TGCAGTGCTAGTAGTGAACAGGGGGGCAATCAGCCCCAGCATTTT. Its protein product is CSASSEQGGNQPQHF.

The CDR3 is CASSLVGATIYF. The CDR3 DNA is TGTGCCAGCAGCTTAGTAGGGGCCACCATATATTTT. V gene TRBV7-9 combines with J gene TRBJ1-3, with D possibly matching TRBD1 (5 bases). V was pared by 1 base and J by 9 bases, with 7 bases between. The CDR3 has 12 amino acids. Germline V gene sequence: CDR1 SEHNR, CDR2 FQNEAQ (reference sequence).

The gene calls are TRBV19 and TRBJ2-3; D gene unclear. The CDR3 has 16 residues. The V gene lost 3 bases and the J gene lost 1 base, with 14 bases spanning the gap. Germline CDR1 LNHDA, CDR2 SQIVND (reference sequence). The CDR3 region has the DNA TGTGCCAGTAGTATCCCCCTAGTCCCTGGCACAGATACGCAGTATTTT. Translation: CASSIPLVPGTDTQYF.

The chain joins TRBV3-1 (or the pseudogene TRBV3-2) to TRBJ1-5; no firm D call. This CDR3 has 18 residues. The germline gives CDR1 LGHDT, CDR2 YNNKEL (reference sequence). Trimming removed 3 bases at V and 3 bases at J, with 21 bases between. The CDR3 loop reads CASSQLLDGEKVNQPQHF. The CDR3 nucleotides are TGTGCCAGCAGCCAGCTTCTCGACGGAGAGAAGGTCAATCAGCCCCAGCATTTT.

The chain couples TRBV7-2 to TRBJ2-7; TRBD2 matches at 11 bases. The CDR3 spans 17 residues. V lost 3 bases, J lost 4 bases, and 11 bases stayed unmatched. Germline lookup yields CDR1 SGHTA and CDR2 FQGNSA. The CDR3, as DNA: TGTGCCAGCAGCTTTAGGGTAGCGGGAGGGCCGTTATACGAGCAGTACTTC. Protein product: CASSFRVAGGPLYEQYF.

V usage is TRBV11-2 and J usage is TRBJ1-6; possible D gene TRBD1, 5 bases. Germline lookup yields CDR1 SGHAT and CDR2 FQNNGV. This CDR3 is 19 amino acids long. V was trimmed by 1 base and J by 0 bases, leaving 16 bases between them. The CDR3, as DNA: TGTGCCAGCAGCTTAGTCCCGCAGGGCCCCTTCTCCTATAATTCACCCCTCCACTTT. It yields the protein CASSLVPQGPFSYNSPLHF.

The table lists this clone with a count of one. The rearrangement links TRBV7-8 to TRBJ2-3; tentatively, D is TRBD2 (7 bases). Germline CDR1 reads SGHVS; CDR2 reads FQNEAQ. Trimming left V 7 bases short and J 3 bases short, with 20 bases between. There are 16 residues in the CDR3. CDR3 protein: CASTGQRGGRTDTQYF. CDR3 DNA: TGTGCCAGCACCGGTCAGAGGGGGGGGCGAACAGATACGCAGTATTTT.

CDR3 DNA sequence: TGTGCCAGTACTCTGGGGGGGTCCTACGAGCAGTACTTC. Protein product: CASTLGGSYEQYF. The chain links TRBV28 to TRBJ2-7, with 7 bases fitting TRBD2. V dropped 9 bases and J dropped 1; count of bases not matched to a gene: 6. Looked up from germline, CDR1 is MDHEN and CDR2 is SYDVKM. CDR3 size: 13 residues.

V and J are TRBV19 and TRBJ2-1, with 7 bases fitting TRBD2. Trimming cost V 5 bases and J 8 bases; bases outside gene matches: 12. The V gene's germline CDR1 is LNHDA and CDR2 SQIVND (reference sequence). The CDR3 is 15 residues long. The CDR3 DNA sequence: TGTGCCAGTAGTGATCGAGGCGGCGGGAGAGATGAGCAGTTCTTC. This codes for CASSDRGGGRDEQFF.

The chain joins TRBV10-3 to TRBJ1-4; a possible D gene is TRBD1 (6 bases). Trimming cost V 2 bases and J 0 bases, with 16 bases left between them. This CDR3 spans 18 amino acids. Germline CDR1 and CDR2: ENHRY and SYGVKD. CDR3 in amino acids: CAISETVTGATTNEKLFF. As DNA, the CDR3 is TGTGCCATCAGTGAGACTGTGACAGGAGCCACAACTAATGAAAAACTGTTTTTT.

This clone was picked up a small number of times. CDR3 region: CASSPSSGPPTYEQYF. The CDR3 DNA sequence: TGTGCCAGCTCACCAAGTAGCGGTCCTCCTACCTACGAGCAGTACTTC. This chain links TRBV18 with TRBJ2-7; weak D call: TRBD2 (6 bases). Germline values: CDR1 KGHSH, CDR2 LQKENI. Trimming removed 2 bases at V and 2 bases at J, with 16 bases between. This CDR3 has 16 amino acids.

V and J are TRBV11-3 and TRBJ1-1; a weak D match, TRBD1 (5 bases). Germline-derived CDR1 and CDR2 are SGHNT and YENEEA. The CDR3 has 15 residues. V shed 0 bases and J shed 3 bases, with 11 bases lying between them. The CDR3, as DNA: TGTGCCAGCAGCTTAGATCGGGGAGGGGACACTGAAGCTTTCTTT. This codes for CASSLDRGGDTEAFF.

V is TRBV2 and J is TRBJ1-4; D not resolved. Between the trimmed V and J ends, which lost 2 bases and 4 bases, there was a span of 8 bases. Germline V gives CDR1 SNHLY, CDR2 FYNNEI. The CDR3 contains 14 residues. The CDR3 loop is CASSEPPFNEKLFF. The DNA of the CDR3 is TGTGCCAGCAGTGAACCCCCCTTTAATGAAAAACTGTTTTTT.

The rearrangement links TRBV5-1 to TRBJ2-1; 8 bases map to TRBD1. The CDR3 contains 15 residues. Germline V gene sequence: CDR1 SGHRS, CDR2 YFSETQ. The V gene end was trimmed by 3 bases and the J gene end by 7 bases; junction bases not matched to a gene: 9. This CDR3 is CASSWTGKGGNEQFF. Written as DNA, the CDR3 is TGCGCCAGCAGCTGGACAGGGAAGGGGGGAAATGAGCAGTTCTTC.